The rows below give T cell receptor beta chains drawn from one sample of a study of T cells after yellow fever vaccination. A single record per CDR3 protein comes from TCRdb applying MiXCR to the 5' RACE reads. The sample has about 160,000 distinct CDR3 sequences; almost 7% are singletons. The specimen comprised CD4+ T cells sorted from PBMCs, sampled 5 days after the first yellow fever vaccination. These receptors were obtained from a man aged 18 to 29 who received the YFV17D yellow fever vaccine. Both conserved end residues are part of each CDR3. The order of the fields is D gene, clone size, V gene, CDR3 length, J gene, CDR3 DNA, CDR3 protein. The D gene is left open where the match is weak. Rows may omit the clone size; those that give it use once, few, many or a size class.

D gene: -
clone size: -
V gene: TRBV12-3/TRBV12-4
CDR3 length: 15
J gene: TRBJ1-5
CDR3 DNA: TGTGCCAGCAGTTTTAGGGACGCAGACGATCAGCCCCAGCATTTT
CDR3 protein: CASSFRDADDQPQHF

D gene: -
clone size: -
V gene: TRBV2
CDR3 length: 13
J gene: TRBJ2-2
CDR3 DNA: TGTGCCAAAAGGGGCAGGTCTACCGGGGAGCTGTTTTTT
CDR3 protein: CAKRGRSTGELFF

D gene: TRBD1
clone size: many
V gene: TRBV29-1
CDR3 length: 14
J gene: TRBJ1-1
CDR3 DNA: TGCAGCGTTGAACCGGACAGGGGATATGCTGAAGCTTTCTTT
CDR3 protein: CSVEPDRGYAEAFF

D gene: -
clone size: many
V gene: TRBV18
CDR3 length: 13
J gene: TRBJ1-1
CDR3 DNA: TGTGCCAGCTCAGGTAGGGGAAGGGCTGAAGCTTTCTTT
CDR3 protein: CASSGRGRAEAFF

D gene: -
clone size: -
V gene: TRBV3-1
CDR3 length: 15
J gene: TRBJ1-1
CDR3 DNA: TGTGCCAGCAGCCAAGAGGCGAGGTACAACACTGAAGCTTTCTTT
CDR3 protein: CASSQEARYNTEAFF

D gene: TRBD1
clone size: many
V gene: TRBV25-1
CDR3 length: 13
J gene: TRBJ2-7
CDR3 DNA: TGTGCCAGCAGTGGATACCGGGACAGCTTAAGATACTTC
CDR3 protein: CASSGYRDSLRYF

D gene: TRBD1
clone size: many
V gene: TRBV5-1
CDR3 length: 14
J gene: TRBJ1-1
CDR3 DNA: TGCGCCAGCAGCTCACAGGGGACAAACACTGAAGCTTTCTTT
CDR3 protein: CASSSQGTNTEAFF

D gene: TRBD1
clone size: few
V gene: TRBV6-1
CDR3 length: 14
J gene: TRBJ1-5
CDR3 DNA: TGTGCCAGCAGCAAAGCAGGGGGCGGTCAGCCCCAGCATTTT
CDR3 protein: CASSKAGGGQPQHF

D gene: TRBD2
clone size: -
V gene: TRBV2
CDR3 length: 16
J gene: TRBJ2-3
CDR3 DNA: TGTGCCAGCAGAGAGGGGCCTAGCGGGGGTACAGATACGCAGTATTTT
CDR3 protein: CASREGPSGGTDTQYF

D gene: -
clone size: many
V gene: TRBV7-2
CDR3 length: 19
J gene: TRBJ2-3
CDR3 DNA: TGTGCCAGCAGCCGAGAGGGGAGGGGGGGCACCCCAGCGACAGATACGCAGTATTTT
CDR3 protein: CASSREGRGGTPATDTQYF

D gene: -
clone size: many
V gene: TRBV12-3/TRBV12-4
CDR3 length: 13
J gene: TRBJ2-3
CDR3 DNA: TGTGCCAGCAACCCACTGTACACAGATACGCAGTATTTT
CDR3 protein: CASNPLYTDTQYF

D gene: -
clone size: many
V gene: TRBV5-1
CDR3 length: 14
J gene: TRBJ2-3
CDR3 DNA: TGCGCCAGCAGCTCGGGGGACCTCCGAGATACGCAGTATTTT
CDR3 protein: CASSSGDLRDTQYF

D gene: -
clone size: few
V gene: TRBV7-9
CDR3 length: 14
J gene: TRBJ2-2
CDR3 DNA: TGTGCCAGCAGCTTAAATACGAACACCGGGGAGCTGTTTTTT
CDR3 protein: CASSLNTNTGELFF

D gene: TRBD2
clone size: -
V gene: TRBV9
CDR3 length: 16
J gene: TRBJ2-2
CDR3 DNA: TGTGCCAGCAGCCCAGGGGTGCGGGGGGGCACCGGGGAGCTGTTTTTT
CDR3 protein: CASSPGVRGGTGELFF

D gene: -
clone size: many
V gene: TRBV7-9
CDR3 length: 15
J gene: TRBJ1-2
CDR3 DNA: TGTGCCAGCAGCTTAGGGGCAGGATCTGACTATGGCTACACCTTC
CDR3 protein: CASSLGAGSDYGYTF

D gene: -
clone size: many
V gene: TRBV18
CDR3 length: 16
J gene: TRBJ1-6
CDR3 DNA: TGTGCCAGCTCACCATTTTGGGAAGACTATAATTCACCCCTCCACTTT
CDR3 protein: CASSPFWEDYNSPLHF

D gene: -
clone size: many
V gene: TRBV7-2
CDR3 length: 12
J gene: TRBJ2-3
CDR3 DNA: TGTGCCAGCAGCTTACTGGAAGATACGCAGTATTTT
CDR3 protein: CASSLLEDTQYF

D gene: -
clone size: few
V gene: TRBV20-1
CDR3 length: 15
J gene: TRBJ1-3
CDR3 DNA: TGCAGTGCTAGAGGGACCTCCGGGGGAGGAAACACCATATATTTT
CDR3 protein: CSARGTSGGGNTIYF

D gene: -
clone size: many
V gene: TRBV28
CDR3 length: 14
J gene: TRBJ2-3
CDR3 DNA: TGTGCCAGCAGCATGGCTTCAGGGTTCGATACGCAGTATTTT
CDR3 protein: CASSMASGFDTQYF

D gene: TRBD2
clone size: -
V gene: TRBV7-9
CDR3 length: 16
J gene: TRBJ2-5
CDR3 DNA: TGTGCCAGCAGCTTAAAGTTTGCTAGCGGCCGAGAGACCCAGTACTTC
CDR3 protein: CASSLKFASGRETQYF

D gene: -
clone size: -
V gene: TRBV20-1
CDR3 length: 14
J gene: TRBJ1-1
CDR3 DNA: TGCAGTGCTAGAGAGGCTGGACTTAACACTGAAGCTTTCTTT
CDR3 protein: CSAREAGLNTEAFF

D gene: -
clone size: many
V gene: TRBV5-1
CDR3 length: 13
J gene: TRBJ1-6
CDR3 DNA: TGCGCCAGCAAAGTGACAGTCCAATCACCCCTCCACTTT
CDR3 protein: CASKVTVQSPLHF

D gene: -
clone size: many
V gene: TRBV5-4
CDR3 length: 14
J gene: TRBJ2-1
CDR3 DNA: TGTGCCAGCAGCTTTGTGCAGGGGAAGGGTGAGCAGTTCTTC
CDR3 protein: CASSFVQGKGEQFF

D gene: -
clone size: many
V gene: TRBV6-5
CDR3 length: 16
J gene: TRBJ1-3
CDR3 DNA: TGTGCCAGCAGCGGTCTAGGGTTAAGGTCCGGAAACACCATATATTTT
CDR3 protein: CASSGLGLRSGNTIYF

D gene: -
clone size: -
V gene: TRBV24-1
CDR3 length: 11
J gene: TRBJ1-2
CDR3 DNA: TGTGCCACCAGTGATTTTAGTGGCTACACCTTC
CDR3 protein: CATSDFSGYTF

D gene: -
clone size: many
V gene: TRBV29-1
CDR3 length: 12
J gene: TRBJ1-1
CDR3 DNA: TGCAGCGTGGTTCGGGGGCTCACTGAAGCTTTCTTT
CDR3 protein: CSVVRGLTEAFF

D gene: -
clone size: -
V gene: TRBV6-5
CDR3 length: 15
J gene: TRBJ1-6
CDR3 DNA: TGTGCCAGCAGCCCAGGGTTCTCCTATAATTCACCCCTCCACTTT
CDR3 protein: CASSPGFSYNSPLHF

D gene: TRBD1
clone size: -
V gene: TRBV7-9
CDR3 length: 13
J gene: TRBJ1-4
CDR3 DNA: TGTGCCAGCAGCGGGACAGGGTGGGAAAAACTGTTTTTT
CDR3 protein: CASSGTGWEKLFF

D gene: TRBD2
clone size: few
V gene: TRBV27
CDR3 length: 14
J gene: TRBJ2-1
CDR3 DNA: TGTGCCAGCAGTTTATTAGGGGCGGGGGACCAGCAGTTCTTC
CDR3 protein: CASSLLGAGDQQFF

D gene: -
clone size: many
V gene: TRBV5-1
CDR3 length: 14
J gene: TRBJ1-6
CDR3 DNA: TGCGCCAGCAGATTGGGATCCGATAATTCACCCCTCCACTTT
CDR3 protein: CASRLGSDNSPLHF

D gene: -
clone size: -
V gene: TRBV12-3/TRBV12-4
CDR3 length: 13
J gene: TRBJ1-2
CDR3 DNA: TGTGCCAGCAGTTTAAGACGGGACTATGGCTACACCTTC
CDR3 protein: CASSLRRDYGYTF

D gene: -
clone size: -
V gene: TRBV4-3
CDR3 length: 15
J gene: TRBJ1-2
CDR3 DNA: TGCGCCAGCAGCCAAGATTGGACAGTAACCTATGGCTACACCTTC
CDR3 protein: CASSQDWTVTYGYTF

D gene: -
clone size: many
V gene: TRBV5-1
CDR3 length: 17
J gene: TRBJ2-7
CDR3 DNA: TGCGCCAGCAGCTTGGGGGATTTCCTTGGCAGATTCTACGAGCAGTACTTC
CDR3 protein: CASSLGDFLGRFYEQYF

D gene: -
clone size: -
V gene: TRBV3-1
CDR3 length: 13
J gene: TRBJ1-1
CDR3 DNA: TGTGCCAGCACAGGGGAGTCGAACACTGAAGCTTTCTTT
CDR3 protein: CASTGESNTEAFF